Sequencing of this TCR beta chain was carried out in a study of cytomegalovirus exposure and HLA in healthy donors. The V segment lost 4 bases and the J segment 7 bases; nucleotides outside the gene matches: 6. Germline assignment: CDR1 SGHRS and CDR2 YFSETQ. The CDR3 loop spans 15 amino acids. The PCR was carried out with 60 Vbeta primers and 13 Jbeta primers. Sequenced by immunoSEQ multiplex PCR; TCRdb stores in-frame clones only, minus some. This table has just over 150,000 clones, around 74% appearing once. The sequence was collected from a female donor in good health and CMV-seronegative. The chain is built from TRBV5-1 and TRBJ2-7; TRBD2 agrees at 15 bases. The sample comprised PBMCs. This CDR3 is CASSLGLAGGSEQYF. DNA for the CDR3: TGCGCCAGCAGCCTAGGACTAGCGGGAGGGAGTGAGCAGTACTTC.